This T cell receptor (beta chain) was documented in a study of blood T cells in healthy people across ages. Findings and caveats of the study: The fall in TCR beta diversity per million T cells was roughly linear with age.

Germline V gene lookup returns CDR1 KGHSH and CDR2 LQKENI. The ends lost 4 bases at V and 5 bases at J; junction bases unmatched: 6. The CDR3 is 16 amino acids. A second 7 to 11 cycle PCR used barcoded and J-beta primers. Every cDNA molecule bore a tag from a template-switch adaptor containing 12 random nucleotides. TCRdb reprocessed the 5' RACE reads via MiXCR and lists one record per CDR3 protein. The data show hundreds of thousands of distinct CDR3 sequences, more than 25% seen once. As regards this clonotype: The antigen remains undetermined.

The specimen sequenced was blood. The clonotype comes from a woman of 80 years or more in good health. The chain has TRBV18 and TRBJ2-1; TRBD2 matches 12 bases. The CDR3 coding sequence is TGTGCCAGCTCACTCTGGACTAGCGGGGAGAACAATGAGCAGTTCTTC. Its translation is CASSLWTSGENNEQFF.